The TCR beta chain described here comes from a study of blood T cell repertoires in COVID-19. In the study overall: Some COVID-19 samples were acute and others convalescent; all came from the United States, Italy and Spain. Sources were T cells, B-cell-depleted T cells, or PBMCs; the material itself was cDNA or gDNA.

Authors' data handling: It was from reference gene primer amplification that nucleated cell counts were estimated. This table comes from immunoSEQ multiplex PCR, and its TCRdb copy is limited to in-frame clones, with some not included. V and J calls plus clone size are reproduced from that table; the DNA served to infer D and trimming. In the table there are roughly 16,000 clones, roughly four fifths of which are singletons. Per the germline V gene, CDR1 is MNHEY and CDR2 is SMNVEV (reference sequence). This CDR3 spans 18 amino acids. Trimming removed 0 bases at V and 0 bases at J, with 15 bases between. This clone was counted once.

The rearrangement uses TRBV27 and TRBJ1-5; no definite D call. This clonotype was sampled from an older man with active COVID-19. The material sequenced was peripheral blood. CDR3 loop: CASSLSPPGFDSNQPQHF. The CDR3 nucleotides are TGTGCCAGCAGTTTATCCCCTCCGGGGTTCGATAGCAATCAGCCCCAGCATTTT.